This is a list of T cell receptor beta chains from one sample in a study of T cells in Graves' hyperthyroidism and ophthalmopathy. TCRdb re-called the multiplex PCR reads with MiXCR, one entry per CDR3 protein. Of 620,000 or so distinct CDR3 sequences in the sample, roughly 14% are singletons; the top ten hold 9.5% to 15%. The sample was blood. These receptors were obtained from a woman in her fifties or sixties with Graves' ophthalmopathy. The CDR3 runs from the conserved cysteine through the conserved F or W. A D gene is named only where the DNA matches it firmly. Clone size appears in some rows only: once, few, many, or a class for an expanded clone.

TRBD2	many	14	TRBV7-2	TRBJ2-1	CASSLLGGRGEQFF	TGTGCCAGCAGCTTGTTAGGCGGGAGGGGTGAGCAGTTCTTC
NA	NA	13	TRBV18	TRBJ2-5	CASSPELEETQYF	TGTGCCAGCTCTCCGGAACTCGAAGAGACCCAGTACTTC
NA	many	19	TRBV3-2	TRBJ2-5	CASSQVGTAKRTLQETQYF	TGTGCCAGCAGCCAAGTAGGGACAGCCAAACGAACCCTCCAAGAGACCCAGTACTTC
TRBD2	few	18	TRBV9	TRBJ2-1	CASSVARSTSGRAGEQFF	TGTGCCAGCAGCGTGGCCCGCTCGACTAGCGGGAGGGCCGGGGAGCAGTTCTTC
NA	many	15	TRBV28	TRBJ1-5	CASSLLDRENQPQHF	TGTGCCAGCAGCCTACTCGACAGAGAGAATCAGCCCCAGCATTTT
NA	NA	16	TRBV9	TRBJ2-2	CASSPTIQSSTGELFF	TGTGCCAGCAGCCCAACAATCCAGTCGAGTACCGGGGAGCTGTTTTTT
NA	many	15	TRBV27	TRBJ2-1	CASSLSFFGSDEQFF	TGTGCCAGCAGTTTATCGTTTTTCGGTAGCGATGAGCAGTTCTTC
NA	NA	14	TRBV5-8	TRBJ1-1	CASSRSGADTEAFF	TGTGCCAGCAGTCGGAGTGGGGCGGACACTGAAGCTTTCTTT
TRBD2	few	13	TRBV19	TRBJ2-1	CASQGVAGGEQFF	TGTGCCAGTCAGGGAGTAGCGGGAGGTGAGCAGTTCTTC
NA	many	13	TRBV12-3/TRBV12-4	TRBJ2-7	CASTTGQTVEQYF	TGTGCCAGCACCACGGGACAAACGGTGGAGCAGTACTTC
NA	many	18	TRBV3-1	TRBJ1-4	CASSQDELTGEGREKLFF	TGTGCCAGCAGCCAAGATGAGTTAACAGGTGAAGGTCGGGAAAAACTGTTTTTT
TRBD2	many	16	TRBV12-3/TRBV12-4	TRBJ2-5	CASSFSGPVHQETQYF	TGTGCCAGCAGTTTTAGCGGGCCAGTCCACCAAGAGACCCAGTACTTC
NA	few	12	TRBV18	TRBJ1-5	CASSPPDQPQHF	TGTGCCAGCTCACCCCCAGATCAGCCCCAGCATTTT
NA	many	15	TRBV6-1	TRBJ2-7	CASTDGRARSYEQYF	TGTGCCAGCACTGACGGACGGGCTCGTAGCTACGAGCAGTACTTC
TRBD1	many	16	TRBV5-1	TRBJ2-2	CASSVAGTGNTGELFF	TGCGCCAGCAGCGTAGCCGGGACAGGGAACACCGGGGAGCTGTTTTTT
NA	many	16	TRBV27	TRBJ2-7	CASSLSRGTKSYEQYF	TGTGCCAGCAGTCTCTCCAGGGGGACTAAATCCTACGAGCAGTACTTC
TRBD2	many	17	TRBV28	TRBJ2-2	CASSLWASGQNTGELFF	TGTGCCAGCAGTTTATGGGCTAGCGGGCAGAACACCGGGGAGCTGTTTTTT
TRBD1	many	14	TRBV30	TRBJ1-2	CACPRQGPNYGYTF	TGTGCCTGTCCCAGACAGGGGCCAAACTATGGCTACACCTTC
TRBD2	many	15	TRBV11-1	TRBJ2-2	CASKRVSGKAGELFF	TGTGCCAGCAAAAGGGTTAGCGGGAAGGCCGGGGAGCTGTTTTTT
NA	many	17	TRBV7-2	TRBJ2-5	CASSLVRHGTSQETQYF	TGTGCCAGCAGCTTAGTTCGTCACGGAACATCCCAAGAGACCCAGTACTTC
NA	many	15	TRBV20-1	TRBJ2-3	CSASSRGGVVDTQYF	TGCAGTGCTAGCTCCCGTGGGGGAGTAGTAGATACGCAGTATTTT
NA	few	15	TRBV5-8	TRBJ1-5	CASSPRTARNQPQHF	TGTGCCAGCAGCCCCCGGACAGCGCGCAATCAGCCCCAGCATTTT
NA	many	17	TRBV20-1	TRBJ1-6	CSARDLTDTSYNSPLHF	TGCAGTGCTAGAGATTTGACAGATACCTCCTATAATTCACCCCTCCACTTT
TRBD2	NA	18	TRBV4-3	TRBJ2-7	CASSQEGSGSSRTYEQYF	TGCGCCAGCAGCCAAGAGGGTAGCGGGAGCTCTAGGACCTACGAGCAGTACTTC